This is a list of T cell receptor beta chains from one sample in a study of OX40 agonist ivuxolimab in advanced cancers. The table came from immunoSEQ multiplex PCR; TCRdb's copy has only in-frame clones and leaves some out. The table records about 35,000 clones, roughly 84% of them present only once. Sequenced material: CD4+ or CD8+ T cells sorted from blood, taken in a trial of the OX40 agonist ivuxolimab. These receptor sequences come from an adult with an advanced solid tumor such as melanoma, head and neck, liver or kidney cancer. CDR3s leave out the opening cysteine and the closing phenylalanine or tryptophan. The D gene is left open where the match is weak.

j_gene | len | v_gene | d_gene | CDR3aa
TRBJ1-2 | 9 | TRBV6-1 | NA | ATARQYGYT
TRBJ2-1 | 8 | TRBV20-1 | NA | SAKLDEQF
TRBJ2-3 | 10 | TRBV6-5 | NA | ASSSDTDTQY
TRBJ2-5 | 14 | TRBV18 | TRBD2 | ASSPMQGTSKETQY
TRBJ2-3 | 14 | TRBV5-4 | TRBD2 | ASSSRTSGVTDTQY
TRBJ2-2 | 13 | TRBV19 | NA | ASSRTMIDTGELF
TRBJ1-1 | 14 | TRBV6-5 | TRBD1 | ASSLSGTGVSTEAF
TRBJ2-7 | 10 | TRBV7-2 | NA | ASSPGFYEQY
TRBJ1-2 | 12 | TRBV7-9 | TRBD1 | ASSTGTGGISYT
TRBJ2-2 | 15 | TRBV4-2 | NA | ASSPQDGGLGTGELF
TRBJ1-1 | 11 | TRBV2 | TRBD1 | ASSEQGGTEAF
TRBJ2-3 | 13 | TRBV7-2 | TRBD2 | ASSLGGGAGDTQY
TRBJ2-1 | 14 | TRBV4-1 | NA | ASSLWGAQGDNEQF
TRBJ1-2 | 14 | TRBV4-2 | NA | ASSQEMLASNYGYT
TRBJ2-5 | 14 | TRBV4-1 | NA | ASSPGGRRVGQTQY
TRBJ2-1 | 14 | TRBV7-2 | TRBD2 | ASSLANSGGYNEQF
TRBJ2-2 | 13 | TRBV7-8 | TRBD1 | ASSLGDRVSGELF
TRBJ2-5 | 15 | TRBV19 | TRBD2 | ASSAFMGLAGVETQY
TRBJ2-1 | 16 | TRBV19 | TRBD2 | ASSMNRLAGGGYNEQF
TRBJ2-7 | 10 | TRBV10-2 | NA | ASSTVSYEQY
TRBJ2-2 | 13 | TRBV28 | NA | ATLPRGRGAGELF
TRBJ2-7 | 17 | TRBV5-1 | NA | ASSLVQTRDRSRPYEQY
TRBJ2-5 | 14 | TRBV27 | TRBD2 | TSSLGTSGRMETQY
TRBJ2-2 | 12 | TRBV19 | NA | ASRAPGDTGELF
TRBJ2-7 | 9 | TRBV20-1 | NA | SASGVVEQY
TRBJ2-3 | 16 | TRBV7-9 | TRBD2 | ASSLGLAVGLDTDTQY
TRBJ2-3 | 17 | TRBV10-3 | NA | AISGTSQISMLRTDTQY
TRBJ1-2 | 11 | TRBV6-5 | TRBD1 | ASSRQGGGGYT
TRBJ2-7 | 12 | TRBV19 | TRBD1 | ASSIGTDPYEQY
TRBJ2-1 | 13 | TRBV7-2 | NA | ASSLDRSMYNEQF
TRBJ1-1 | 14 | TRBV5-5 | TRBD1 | ASSPWTGDTNTEAF